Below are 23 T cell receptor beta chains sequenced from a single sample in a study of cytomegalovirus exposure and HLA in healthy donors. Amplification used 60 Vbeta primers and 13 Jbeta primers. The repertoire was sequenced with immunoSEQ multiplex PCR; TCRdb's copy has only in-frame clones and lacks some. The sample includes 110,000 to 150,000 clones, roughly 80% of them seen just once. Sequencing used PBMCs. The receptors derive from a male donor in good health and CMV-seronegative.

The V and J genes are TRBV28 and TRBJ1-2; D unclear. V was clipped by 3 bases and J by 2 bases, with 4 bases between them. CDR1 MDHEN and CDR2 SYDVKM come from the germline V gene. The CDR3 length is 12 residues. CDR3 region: CASSFQNYGYTF. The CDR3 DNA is TGTGCCAGCAGTTTCCAGAACTATGGCTACACCTTC.

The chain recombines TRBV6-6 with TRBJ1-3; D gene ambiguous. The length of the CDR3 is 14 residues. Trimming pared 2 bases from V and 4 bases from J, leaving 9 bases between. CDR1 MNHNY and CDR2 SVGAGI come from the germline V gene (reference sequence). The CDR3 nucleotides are TGTGCCAGCAGTTACCCGAGCGGGGGAAACACCATATATTTT. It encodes CASSYPSGGNTIYF.

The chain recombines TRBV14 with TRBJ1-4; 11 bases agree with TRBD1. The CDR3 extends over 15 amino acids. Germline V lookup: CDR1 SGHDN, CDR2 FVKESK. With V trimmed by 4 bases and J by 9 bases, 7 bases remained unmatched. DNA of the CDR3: TGTGCCAGCAGCCGAGGGGGACAGGGGGTAAAAAAACTGTTTTTT. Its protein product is CASSRGGQGVKKLFF.

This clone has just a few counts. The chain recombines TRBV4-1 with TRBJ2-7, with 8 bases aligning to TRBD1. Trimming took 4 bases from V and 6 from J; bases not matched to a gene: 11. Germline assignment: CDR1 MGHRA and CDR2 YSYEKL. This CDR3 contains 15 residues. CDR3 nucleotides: TGCGCCAGCAGCCGGGGCCCGGGACAGGTGCTCGAGCAGTACTTC. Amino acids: CASSRGPGQVLEQYF.

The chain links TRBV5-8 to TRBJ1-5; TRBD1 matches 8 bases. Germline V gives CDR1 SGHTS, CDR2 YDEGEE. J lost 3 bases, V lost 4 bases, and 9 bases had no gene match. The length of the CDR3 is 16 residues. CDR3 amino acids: CASSRGQGGNNQPQHF. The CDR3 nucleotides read TGTGCCAGCAGCCGTGGACAGGGTGGGAACAATCAGCCCCAGCATTTT.

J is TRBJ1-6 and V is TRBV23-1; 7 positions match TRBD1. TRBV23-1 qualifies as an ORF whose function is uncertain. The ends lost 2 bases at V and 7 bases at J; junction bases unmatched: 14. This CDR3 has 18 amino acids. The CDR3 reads CASSQGFGRGQWNSPLHF. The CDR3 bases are TGCGCCAGCAGTCAAGGTTTCGGGAGGGGACAGTGGAATTCACCCCTCCACTTT.

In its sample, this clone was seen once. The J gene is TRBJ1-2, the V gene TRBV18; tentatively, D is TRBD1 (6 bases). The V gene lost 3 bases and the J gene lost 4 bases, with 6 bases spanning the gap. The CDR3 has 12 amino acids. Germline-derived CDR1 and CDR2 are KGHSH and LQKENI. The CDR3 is CASSPDSYGYTF. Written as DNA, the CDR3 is TGTGCCAGCTCACCGGACAGCTATGGCTACACCTTC.

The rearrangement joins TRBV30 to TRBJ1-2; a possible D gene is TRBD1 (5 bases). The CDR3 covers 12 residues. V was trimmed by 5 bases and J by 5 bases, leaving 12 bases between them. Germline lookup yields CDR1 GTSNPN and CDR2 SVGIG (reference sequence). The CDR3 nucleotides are TGTGCCTGGGACTTCGGGGGGTATGGCTACACCTTC. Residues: CAWDFGGYGYTF.

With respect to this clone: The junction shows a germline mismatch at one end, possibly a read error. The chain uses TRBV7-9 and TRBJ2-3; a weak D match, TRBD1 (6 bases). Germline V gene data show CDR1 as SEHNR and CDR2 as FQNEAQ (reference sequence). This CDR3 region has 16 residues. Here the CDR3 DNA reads TGTGCCCGCAGGCCGGGGACAAATGTTGTCTCAGATACGCAGTATTTT. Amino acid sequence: CARRPGTNVVSDTQYF. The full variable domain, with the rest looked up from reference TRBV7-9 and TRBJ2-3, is DTGVSQNPRHKITKRGQNVTFRCDPISEHNRLYWYRQTLGQGPEFLTYFQNEAQLEKSRLLSDRFSAERPKGSFSTLEIQRTEQGDSAMYLCARRPGTNVVSDTQYFGPGTRLTVL.

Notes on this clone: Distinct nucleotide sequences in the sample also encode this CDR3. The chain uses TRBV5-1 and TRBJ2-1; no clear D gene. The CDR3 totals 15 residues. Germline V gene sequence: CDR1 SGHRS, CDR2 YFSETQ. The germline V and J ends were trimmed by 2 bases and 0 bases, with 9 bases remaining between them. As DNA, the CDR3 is TGCGCCAGCAGCTTAGAACCCGGCTCCTACAATGAGCAGTTCTTC. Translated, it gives CASSLEPGSYNEQFF.

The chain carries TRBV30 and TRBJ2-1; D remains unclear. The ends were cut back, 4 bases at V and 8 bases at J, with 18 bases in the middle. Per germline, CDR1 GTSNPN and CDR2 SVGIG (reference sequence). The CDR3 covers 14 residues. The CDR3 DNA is TGTGCCTGGAACCGCCCCCCGGAGATGGATGAGCAGTTCTTC. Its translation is CAWNRPPEMDEQFF.

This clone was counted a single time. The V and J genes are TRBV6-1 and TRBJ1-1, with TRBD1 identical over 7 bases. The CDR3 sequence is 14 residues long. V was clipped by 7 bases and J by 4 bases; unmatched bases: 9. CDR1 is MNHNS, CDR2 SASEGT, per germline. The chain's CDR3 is CASTRGIGSTEAFF. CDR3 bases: TGTGCCAGCACCAGGGGGATAGGCAGCACTGAAGCTTTCTTT.

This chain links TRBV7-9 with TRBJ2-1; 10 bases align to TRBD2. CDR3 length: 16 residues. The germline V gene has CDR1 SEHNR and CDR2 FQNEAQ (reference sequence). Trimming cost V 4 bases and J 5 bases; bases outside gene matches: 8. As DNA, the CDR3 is TGTGCCAGCAGCTCCTCTAGCGGGAGAAGAAACAATGAGCAGTTCTTC. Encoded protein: CASSSSSGRRNNEQFF.

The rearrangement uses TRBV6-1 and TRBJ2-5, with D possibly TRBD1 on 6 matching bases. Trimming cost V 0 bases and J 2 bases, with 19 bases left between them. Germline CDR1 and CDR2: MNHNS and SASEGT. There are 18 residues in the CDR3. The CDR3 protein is CASSEAPKKWTVQETQYF. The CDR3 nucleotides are TGTGCCAGCAGTGAAGCTCCTAAAAAATGGACAGTTCAAGAGACCCAGTACTTC.

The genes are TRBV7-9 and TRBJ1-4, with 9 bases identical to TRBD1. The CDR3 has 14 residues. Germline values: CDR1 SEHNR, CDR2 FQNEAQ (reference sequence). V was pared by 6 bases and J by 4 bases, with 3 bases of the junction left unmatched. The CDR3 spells CASRRTGDNEKLFF. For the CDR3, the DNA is TGTGCCAGCAGAAGGACAGGGGATAATGAAAAACTGTTTTTT.

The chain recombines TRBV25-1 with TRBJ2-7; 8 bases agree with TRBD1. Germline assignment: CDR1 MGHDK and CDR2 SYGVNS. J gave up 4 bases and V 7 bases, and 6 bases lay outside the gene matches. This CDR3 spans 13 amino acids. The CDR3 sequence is CASTGQGPYEQYF. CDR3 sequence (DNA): TGTGCCAGCACTGGACAGGGCCCATACGAGCAGTACTTC.

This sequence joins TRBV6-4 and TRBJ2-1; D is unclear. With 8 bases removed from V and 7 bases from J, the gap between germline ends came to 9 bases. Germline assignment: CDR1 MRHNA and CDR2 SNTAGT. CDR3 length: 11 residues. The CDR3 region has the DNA TGTGCCAGCCTACAGTGGAATGAGCAGTTCTTC. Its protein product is CASLQWNEQFF.

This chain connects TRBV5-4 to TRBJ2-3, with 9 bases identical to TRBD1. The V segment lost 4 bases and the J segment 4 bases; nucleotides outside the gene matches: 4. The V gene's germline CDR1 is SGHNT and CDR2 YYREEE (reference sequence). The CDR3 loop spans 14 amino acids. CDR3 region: CASSRTGVADTQYF. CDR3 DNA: TGTGCCAGCAGCCGGACAGGGGTCGCAGATACGCAGTATTTT.

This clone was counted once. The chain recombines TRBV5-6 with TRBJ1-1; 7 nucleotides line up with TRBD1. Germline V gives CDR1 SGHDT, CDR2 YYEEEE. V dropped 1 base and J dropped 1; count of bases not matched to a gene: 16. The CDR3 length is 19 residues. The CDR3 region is CASSLSKRGQGYRNTEAFF. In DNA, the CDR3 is TGTGCCAGCAGCTTGTCCAAAAGGGGGCAAGGGTACCGGAACACTGAAGCTTTCTTT.

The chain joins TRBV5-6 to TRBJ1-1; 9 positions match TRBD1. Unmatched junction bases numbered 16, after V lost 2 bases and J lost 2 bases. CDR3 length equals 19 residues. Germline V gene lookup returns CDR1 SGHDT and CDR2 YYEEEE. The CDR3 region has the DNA TGTGCCAGCAGCTTAAGTAGAGGACAGGGGTATGCCCCAAACACTGAAGCTTTCTTT. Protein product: CASSLSRGQGYAPNTEAFF.

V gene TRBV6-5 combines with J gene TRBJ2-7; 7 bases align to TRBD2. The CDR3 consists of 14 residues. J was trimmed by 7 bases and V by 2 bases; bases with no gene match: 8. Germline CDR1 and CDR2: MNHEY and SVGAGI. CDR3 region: CASSYGGRTSEQYF. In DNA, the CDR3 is TGTGCCAGCAGTTACGGCGGGAGAACATCAGAGCAGTACTTC.

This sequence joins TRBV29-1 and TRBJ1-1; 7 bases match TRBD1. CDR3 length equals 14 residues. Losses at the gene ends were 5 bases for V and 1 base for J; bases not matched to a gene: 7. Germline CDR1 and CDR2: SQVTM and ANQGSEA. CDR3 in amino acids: CSVLTGASNTEAFF. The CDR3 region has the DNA TGCAGCGTTTTAACAGGGGCTTCGAACACTGAAGCTTTCTTT.

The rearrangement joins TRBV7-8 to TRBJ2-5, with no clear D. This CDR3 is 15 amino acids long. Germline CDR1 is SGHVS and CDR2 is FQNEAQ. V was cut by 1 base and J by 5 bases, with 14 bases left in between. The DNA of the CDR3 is TGTGCCAGCAGCTTAGAGTCATCAGGCCGGGAGACCCAGTACTTC. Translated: CASSLESSGRETQYF.